This TCR beta chain was captured by sequencing in a study of metastatic and nonmetastatic thyroid tumors. TCRdb re-called the PCR reads with MiXCR. Here the sample spans more than 40,000 clones, about 4.2% being singletons. Germline CDR1 is KGHDR and CDR2 is SFDVKD. The CDR3 loop spans 13 amino acids. With 5 bases removed from V and 3 bases from J, the gap between germline ends came to 9 bases. Ahead of thyroid surgery, no patient had received treatment of any kind. This clone was counted only a few times. Sequences were obtained from blood. This sequence originates from a female donor with papillary thyroid cancer or a benign thyroid nodule (not recorded which). Some clones in this sample may be carry-over from other donors' samples. V is TRBV24-1 and J is TRBJ1-1; D perhaps matches TRBD1 (5 bases). The CDR3 loop reads CATSGQRDTEAFF. For the CDR3, the DNA is TGTGCCACCAGTGGACAGCGAGACACTGAAGCTTTCTTT.